The 32 T cell receptor beta chains listed next were all sequenced from one sample in a study of T-cell reconstitution after alpha-beta-depleted transplantation in children. Unique molecular identifiers were incorporated during preparation of the TCRbeta library. TCRdb reanalysed the PCR reads using MiXCR and keeps one entry per CDR3 protein. The sample carries roughly 120,000 distinct CDR3 sequences, about a tenth recorded once. The sequences come from PBMCs from the stem cell graft donor, collected from the stem cell graft. The source of these receptors is a human donor who donated a stem cell graft to a child with acute lymphoblastic leukemia.

This clonotype came up once. This may arise from a read error, as a much more abundant clone is one base away. The genes are TRBV9 and TRBJ2-1, with 9 bases matching TRBD2. The germline gives CDR1 SGDLS, CDR2 YYNGEE. This CDR3 has 16 residues. CDR3 sequence reads: CVSSVAGRGGSNEQFF. The CDR3 DNA sequence: TGTGTCAGCAGCGTAGCAGGGCGGGGGGGTAGCAATGAGCAGTTCTTC.

The CDR3 here is CATGGSEQFF. The CDR3 nucleotides are TGTGCGACAGGGGGCAGTGAGCAGTTCTTC. The gene calls are TRBV10-3 and TRBJ2-1; 10 bases fit TRBD1. There are 10 residues in the CDR3. Germline-derived CDR1 and CDR2 are ENHRY and SYGVKD.

This clonotype showed up many times. This chain joins TRBV7-2 and TRBJ2-1; possibly TRBD2 for D (5 bases). CDR1 and CDR2 from the germline V gene are SGHTA and FQGNSA. The CDR3 consists of 15 residues. Trimming cost V 1 base and J 9 bases, with 16 bases left between them. CDR3 sequence (DNA): TGTGCCAGCAGCTTAGGGTCGGGGAATCGGGGTGAGCAGTTCTTC. It translates to CASSLGSGNRGEQFF.

Notes on this clonotype: Germline is not matched at one junction end, which may reflect a read error. The gene calls are TRBV12-3 or TRBV12-4 and TRBJ2-7; TRBD2 is a possible D gene (6 bases). This CDR3 is 14 amino acids long. The CDR3 spells CATSLRGSSYEQYF. Written as DNA, the CDR3 is TGTGCCACCAGTTTACGGGGGAGCTCCTACGAGCAGTACTTC.

This clonotype has a count of ten or more. The chain links TRBV12-3 or TRBV12-4 to TRBJ1-2, with D possibly matching TRBD1 (6 bases). Trimming shortened V by 5 bases and J by 6 bases, and 10 bases separated the two germline ends. This CDR3 region has 12 residues. The CDR3 DNA is TGTGCCAGCAGTCTAACAGGGCATGGCTACACCTTC. It is translated as CASSLTGHGYTF.

This clonotype was observed at least ten times. The chain carries TRBV20-1 and TRBJ1-6, with a tentative D call TRBD1 (5 bases). Deletions cut 0 bases from V and 6 bases from J, with 12 bases between. This CDR3 contains 15 residues. The germline V gene has CDR1 DFQATT and CDR2 SNEGSKA (reference sequence). CDR3: CSARDKGTGNSPLHF. CDR3 nucleotides: TGCAGTGCTAGAGATAAGGGGACGGGTAATTCACCCCTCCACTTT.

This clonotype was seen many times. The chain is built from TRBV28 and TRBJ2-7; D is possibly TRBD2 (5 bases). Germline V CDR1 and CDR2: MDHEN, SYDVKM. V was clipped by 7 bases and J by 2 bases, with 24 bases between them. This CDR3 has 17 amino acids. CDR3 sequence reads: CASTQIAGHTDPYEQYF. The CDR3 DNA reads as TGTGCCAGCACCCAAATTGCGGGCCACACCGATCCCTACGAGCAGTACTTC.

In this sample, this clonotype turned up many times. The chain uses TRBV29-1 and TRBJ1-1; possible D gene TRBD1, 5 bases. From germline, CDR1 is SQVTM and CDR2 ANQGSEA. CDR3 length equals 10 residues. V lost 4 bases, J lost 10 bases, and 10 bases lay in between. The CDR3 spells CSVVEGRAFF. For the CDR3, the DNA is TGCAGCGTTGTGGAGGGGAGAGCTTTCTTT.

This chain links TRBV29-1 with TRBJ2-7; possibly TRBD1 for D (5 bases). The length of the CDR3 is 11 residues. V lost 2 bases to trimming and J lost 9 bases, with 11 bases between them. The germline V gene has CDR1 SQVTM and CDR2 ANQGSEA. DNA for the CDR3: TGCAGCGTTGAACTCCGGCAGGGGCAGTACTTC. This encodes CSVELRQGQYF.

This clonotype was counted many times. The V and J genes are TRBV12-3 or TRBV12-4 and TRBJ1-6; TRBD1 agrees at 9 bases. V trimming: 3 bases; J trimming: 9 bases; junction bases outside the gene matches: 6. CDR3 length: 15 amino acids. CDR3 bases: TGTGCCAGCAGTTTCTCCGGGACAGGGTTTTCACCCCTCCACTTT. It codes for CASSFSGTGFSPLHF.

A note on this clonotype: One base away lies a much larger clone, so this may be a sequencing read error. The chain has TRBV4-1 and TRBJ2-1; weak D call: TRBD2 (6 bases). The V gene lost 7 bases and the J gene lost 7 bases, with 11 bases spanning the gap. Germline V gene sequence: CDR1 MGHRA, CDR2 YSYEKL. The CDR3 covers 12 residues. CDR3 protein: CASISAGNEQFF. For the CDR3, the DNA is TGCGCCAGCATATCTGCGGGGAATGAGCAGTTCTTC.

There are many counts of this clonotype. The CDR3 region has the DNA TGCGCCAGCACCCACCCCGGGACAGGGGGGACCGGGGAGCTGTTTTTT. This encodes CASTHPGTGGTGELFF. The chain employs TRBV5-1 and TRBJ2-2, with 11 bases aligning to TRBD1. V gave up 6 bases and J gave up 5 bases; unmatched junction bases: 9. Germline V gene lookup returns CDR1 SGHRS and CDR2 YFSETQ. This CDR3 is built from 16 residues.

This clonotype has at least ten counts. V gene TRBV6-5 combines with J gene TRBJ2-7, with D possibly called TRBD1 or TRBD2 (5 bases each). V lost 2 bases and J lost 1, with 12 bases in between. CDR3 length: 15 amino acids. Germline V gene sequence: CDR1 MNHEY, CDR2 SVGAGI. CDR3 DNA sequence: TGTGCCAGCAGTTACCGGCCAGGGAGATCCTACGAGCAGTACTTC. Its protein product is CASSYRPGRSYEQYF.

This clonotype was seen at least ten times. V is TRBV12-3 or TRBV12-4 and J is TRBJ1-5, with D unclear. CDR3 length: 14 residues. The V gene lost 3 bases and the J gene lost 4 bases, with 10 bases spanning the gap. CDR3 region: CASSFPPSNQPQHF. CDR3 nucleotide sequence: TGTGCCAGCAGTTTCCCCCCGTCAAATCAGCCCCAGCATTTT.

This clonotype was seen repeatedly, ten times or more. The CDR3 region is CASSFGTGDEQFF. In DNA, the CDR3 is TGCGCCAGCAGCTTCGGGACAGGGGATGAGCAGTTCTTC. The rearrangement uses TRBV5-1 and TRBJ2-1; the match to TRBD1 covers 10 bases. This CDR3 comprises 13 residues. Germline V gene lookup returns CDR1 SGHRS and CDR2 YFSETQ. Germline trimming cut 2 bases from V and 8 bases from J; bases unmatched to any gene: 1.

This clonotype occurred many times. This rearrangement joins TRBV5-1 to TRBJ2-2; D is undetermined. CDR1 and CDR2 from the germline V gene are SGHRS and YFSETQ. Trimming pared 4 bases from V and 0 bases from J, leaving 16 bases between. The CDR3 is 17 amino acids. CDR3 sequence: CASSATLYTSNTGELFF. DNA for the CDR3: TGCGCCAGCAGCGCCACTTTATACACCTCGAACACCGGGGAGCTGTTTTTT.

This clonotype was picked up many times. The chain has TRBV10-3 and TRBJ1-6; TRBD1 matches 7 bases. This CDR3 is 15 amino acids long. Germline values: CDR1 ENHRY, CDR2 SYGVKD. Trimming cost V 4 bases and J 10 bases; bases outside gene matches: 10. CDR3 loop: CAISGTGTEESPLHF. DNA for the CDR3: TGTGCCATCAGTGGAACCGGGACAGAGGAATCACCCCTCCACTTT.

This clonotype was seen at least ten times. The rearrangement uses TRBV3-1 and TRBJ2-3, with a tentative D call TRBD2 (6 bases). V lost 3 bases to trimming and J lost 2 bases, with 9 bases between them. Germline lookup yields CDR1 LGHDT and CDR2 YNNKEL (reference sequence). This CDR3 has 14 amino acids. CDR3 DNA: TGTGCCAGCAGCCATACGGGAGTCACAGATACGCAGTATTTT. Translation gives CASSHTGVTDTQYF.

The table lists this clonotype with many counts. The chain links TRBV12-3 or TRBV12-4 to TRBJ2-5, with TRBD1 as a possible D gene (6 bases). Deletions cut 5 bases from V and 5 bases from J, with 21 bases between. The CDR3 is 16 residues long. DNA of the CDR3: TGTGCCAGCAGTAACAGGGTTAGTCCCACGGGGGAGACCCAGTACTTC. It is translated as CASSNRVSPTGETQYF.

This clonotype was counted at least ten times. This chain links TRBV29-1 with TRBJ1-6, with 9 bases that match TRBD1. Losses at the gene ends were 5 bases for V and 3 bases for J; bases not matched to a gene: 5. The CDR3 is 15 residues long. Germline V gene data show CDR1 as SQVTM and CDR2 as ANQGSEA. The CDR3 nucleotides are TGCAGCGTTCGTACGGGACAGGGCTATAATTCACCCCTCCACTTT. Its protein is CSVRTGQGYNSPLHF.

This clonotype was counted many times. The gene calls are TRBV7-8 and TRBJ1-5, with D perhaps TRBD1 (5 bases). Looked up from germline, CDR1 is SGHVS and CDR2 is FQNEAQ. Deletions cut 3 bases from V and 3 bases from J, with 15 bases between. This CDR3 is built from 16 residues. The CDR3 sequence: CASSLTSRGSNQPQHF. In nucleotides, the CDR3 is TGTGCCAGCAGCTTGACCTCTAGGGGCTCCAATCAGCCCCAGCATTTT.

A few counts support this clonotype. This sequence may be a read error, since a much larger clone differs from it by one base. The chain combines TRBV29-1 with TRBJ2-6; tentatively, D is TRBD1 or TRBD2 (6 bases each). The length of the CDR3 is 14 residues. From germline, CDR1 is SQVTM and CDR2 ANQGSEA. The CDR3 nucleotides read TGCAGCGTTGAAGGCGGGCCGGGGGCCAACGGCCTGACTTTC. Translated, it gives CSVEGGPGANGLTF.

This clonotype was seen many times. The CDR3, as DNA: TGCAGCGTTGTAGGCGGGAGTGGTTCCTACAATGAGCAGTTCTTC. Encoded protein: CSVVGGSGSYNEQFF. This chain uses TRBV29-1 with TRBJ2-1; 7 bases match TRBD2. Per the germline V gene, CDR1 is SQVTM and CDR2 is ANQGSEA. J gave up 1 base and V 4 bases, and 7 bases lay outside the gene matches. The CDR3 is 15 residues long.

The table lists this clonotype with many counts. The rearrangement uses TRBV7-2 and TRBJ2-4, with a weak D call TRBD2 (6 bases). CDR1 SGHTA and CDR2 FQGNSA come from the germline V gene. This CDR3 has 15 residues. Trimming pared 5 bases from V and 3 bases from J, leaving 14 bases between. CDR3 bases: TGTGCCAGCAGCCCCCGGCTGGGGGGCAAAAACATTCAGTACTTC. It codes for CASSPRLGGKNIQYF.

This clonotype was seen repeatedly, ten times or more. V usage is TRBV5-1 and J usage is TRBJ2-7; TRBD1 aligns across 8 bases. The germline gives CDR1 SGHRS, CDR2 YFSETQ. The CDR3 extends over 14 amino acids. J lost 5 bases, V lost 0 bases, and 4 bases had no gene match. This CDR3 is CASSLDVDRDEQYF. In DNA, the CDR3 is TGCGCCAGCAGCTTGGATGTGGACAGGGACGAGCAGTACTTC. The variable domain in full, with the rest retrieved from reference TRBV5-1 and TRBJ2-7, is KAGVTQTPRYLIKTRGQQVTLSCSPISGHRSVSWYQQTPGQGLQFLFEYFSETQRNKGNFPGRFSGRQFSNSRSEMNVSTLELGDSALYLCASSLDVDRDEQYFGPGTRLTVT.

Many counts were recorded for this clonotype. This chain links TRBV20-1 with TRBJ2-1; 8 bases agree with TRBD2. V gave up 0 bases and J gave up 2 bases; unmatched junction bases: 6. Germline-derived CDR1 and CDR2 are DFQATT and SNEGSKA (reference sequence). The CDR3 loop spans 16 amino acids. CDR3 loop: CSAREVAGGPYNEQFF. CDR3 DNA sequence: TGCAGTGCTAGAGAGGTCGCGGGAGGCCCCTACAATGAGCAGTTCTTC.

This clonotype came up many times. This chain connects TRBV5-5 to TRBJ2-7; TRBD1 or TRBD2 may be the D gene (5 bases each). The CDR3 contains 14 residues. Trimming shortened V by 3 bases and J by 4 bases, and 14 bases separated the two germline ends. The germline CDR1 and CDR2 sequences are SGHKS and YYEKEE (reference sequence). The CDR3 region has the DNA TGTGCCAGCAGCTGGGACGACTTTTTATACGAGCAGTACTTC. Translating it yields CASSWDDFLYEQYF. Drawing the rest from reference TRBV5-5 and TRBJ2-7, the complete variable domain is DAGVTQSPTHLIKTRGQQVTLRCSPISGHKSVSWYQQVLGQGPQFIFQYYEKEERGRGNFPDRFSARQFPNYSSELNVNALLLGDSALYLCASSWDDFLYEQYFGPGTRLTVT.

In regard to this clonotype: Possible read error: a much larger clone is one base away. The rearrangement uses TRBV18 and TRBJ2-3; D remains ambiguous. The ends were cut back, 0 bases at V and 2 bases at J, with 12 bases in the middle. The CDR3 extends over 16 amino acids. Germline CDR1 is KGHSH and CDR2 is LQKENI. CDR3 nucleotide sequence: TGTGCCAGCTCACCACCCAGACTGACCACCACAGATACGCAGTATTTT. Translation: CASSPPRLTTTDTQYF.

This clonotype was detected ten times or more. The chain has TRBV6-5 and TRBJ2-2; tentatively, D is TRBD1 or TRBD2 (5 bases each). This CDR3 has 13 residues. Trimming removed 6 bases at V and 5 bases at J, with 10 bases between. CDR1 and CDR2 (germline): MNHEY, SVGAGI. CDR3 amino acids: CASSRGDTGELFF. DNA of the CDR3: TGTGCCAGCAGCCGAGGGGATACCGGGGAGCTGTTTTTT.

This clonotype was picked up many times. The chain combines TRBV20-1 with TRBJ2-7; D perhaps matches TRBD1 (6 bases). The V end lost 3 bases, the J end lost 0 bases, and 15 bases lay between the germline ends. The CDR3 has 15 amino acids. Germline-derived CDR1 and CDR2 are DFQATT and SNEGSKA (reference sequence). The DNA of the CDR3 is TGCAGTGCTAGCACGGACAGCTGGAGCTCCTACGAGCAGTACTTC. Its protein product is CSASTDSWSSYEQYF.

This clonotype was seen repeatedly, ten times or more. The chain uses TRBV20-1 and TRBJ2-1, with TRBD2 matching over 8 bases. CDR3 length equals 14 residues. Looked up from germline, CDR1 is DFQATT and CDR2 is SNEGSKA (reference sequence). Trimming at V came to 5 bases and at J to 2 bases, leaving 5 bases not matched to a gene. The CDR3: CSALAGRAYNEQFF. The CDR3 bases are TGCAGTGCTTTAGCGGGGCGGGCCTACAATGAGCAGTTCTTC.

This clonotype was counted many times. The chain employs TRBV10-3 and TRBJ2-5; the D gene is possibly TRBD1 (5 bases). Per germline, CDR1 ENHRY and CDR2 SYGVKD. The CDR3 is made up of 13 amino acids. V was shortened by 10 bases and J by 2 bases, with 14 bases between the two germline ends. The DNA for the CDR3 is TGTGCCAGCGGTTCAGGGAATCAAGAGACCCAGTACTTC. Encoded protein: CASGSGNQETQYF.